These 27 T cell receptor beta chains originate from one sample sequenced in a study of early stage breast cancer tumors. Measured with immunoSEQ multiplex PCR; TCRdb has only the in-frame clones, and not every one. The sample has tens of thousands of clones, under 75% seen once. The material sequenced was blood. Every receptor here comes from a person in their fifties with breast cancer.

The chain has TRBV4-3 and TRBJ1-1, with a weak D call TRBD1 (5 bases). This CDR3 comprises 16 residues. Germline-derived CDR1 and CDR2 are LGHNA and YSLEER. Trimming removed 1 base from V and 8 bases from J, with 20 bases in between. CDR3 region: CASSQGRNPGTGEAFF. In DNA form, the CDR3 reads TGCGCCAGCAGCCAAGGTCGGAACCCCGGGACCGGGGAAGCTTTCTTT.

The chain couples TRBV29-1 to TRBJ2-1; 7 nucleotides line up with TRBD1. V dropped 4 bases and J dropped 6; count of bases not matched to a gene: 0. The germline V gene has CDR1 SQVTM and CDR2 ANQGSEA. This CDR3 has 11 amino acids. CDR3: CSVAGGNEQFF. CDR3 sequence (DNA): TGCAGCGTTGCAGGGGGCAATGAGCAGTTCTTC.

The chain joins TRBV30 to TRBJ2-3; D is ambiguous. V was trimmed by 4 bases and J by 2 bases, leaving 7 bases between them. The CDR3 contains 12 residues. Looked up from germline, CDR1 is GTSNPN and CDR2 is SVGIG (reference sequence). The CDR3 is CAWTGPTDTQYF. In DNA, the CDR3 is TGTGCCTGGACTGGCCCCACAGATACGCAGTATTTT.

The table lists this clone with a few counts. This sample includes further DNA sequences coding for the same CDR3. The chain joins TRBV5-6 to TRBJ1-5; D not resolved. The germline V gene encodes CDR1 SGHDT and CDR2 YYEEEE. Trimming shortened V by 4 bases and J by 4 bases, and 9 bases separated the two germline ends. There are 13 residues in the CDR3. DNA for the CDR3: TGTGCCAGCAGCCTGTTAGGTAATCAGCCCCAGCATTTT. It codes for CASSLLGNQPQHF.

This clone was picked up a small number of times. V is TRBV7-6 and J is TRBJ2-7; D unresolved. From germline, CDR1 is SGHVS and CDR2 FNYEAQ. This CDR3 has 15 residues. V was cut by 3 bases and J by 0 bases, with 12 bases left in between. DNA of the CDR3: TGTGCCAGCAGCTTCGCATCAGATCGCTCCTACGAGCAGTACTTC. The encoded protein is CASSFASDRSYEQYF.

CDR3 sequence: CASSPGQDNSPLHF. The CDR3 nucleotides are TGCGCCAGCAGCCCGGGACAGGATAATTCACCCCTCCACTTT. The V call is TRBV5-1, the J call TRBJ1-6, with 8 bases aligning to TRBD1. The germline V gene has CDR1 SGHRS and CDR2 YFSETQ. After removal of 4 bases from V and 5 bases from J, the junction contained 2 bases not matched to a gene. This CDR3 comprises 14 residues.

The gene calls are TRBV4-3 and TRBJ2-2; D is unresolved. The CDR3 totals 17 residues. Trimming left V 2 bases short and J 1 base short, with 14 bases between. The germline gives CDR1 LGHNA, CDR2 YSLEER. The CDR3 sequence is CASSQQDVRQNTGELFF. The CDR3 nucleotides are TGCGCCAGCAGCCAACAGGATGTCAGACAGAACACCGGGGAGCTGTTTTTT.

The chain is built from TRBV13 and TRBJ1-1; maybe TRBD1 (5 bases). V dropped 2 bases and J dropped 4 bases, with 8 bases sitting between them. The CDR3 is made up of 13 amino acids. Germline-derived CDR1 and CDR2 are PRHDT and FYEKMQ (reference sequence). CDR3 DNA sequence: TGTGCCAGCAGCTTATCCGGGGGCACTGAAGCTTTCTTT. This codes for CASSLSGGTEAFF.

The rearrangement uses TRBV27 and TRBJ2-5; no firm D call. The length of the CDR3 is 13 residues. Germline V gene sequence: CDR1 MNHEY, CDR2 SMNVEV (reference sequence). V gave up 1 base and J gave up 5 bases, with 8 bases separating them. This CDR3 reads CASSLLLGETQYF. CDR3 DNA sequence: TGTGCCAGCAGTTTATTATTGGGGGAGACCCAGTACTTC.

For this clone: An end of the junction does not agree with germline; a read error may underlie this. The chain employs TRBV4-1 and TRBJ1-6, with 10 nucleotides matching TRBD1. This CDR3 region has 15 residues. The V gene's germline CDR1 is MGHRA and CDR2 YSYEKL. CDR3 in amino acids: CASSQAGTGDSPLHF. The DNA of the CDR3 is TGCGCCAGCAGTCAAGCCGGGACAGGGGATTCACCCCTCCACTTT.

This sequence joins TRBV6-5 and TRBJ1-4, with D maybe TRBD1 (6 bases). Germline CDR1 MNHEY, CDR2 SVGAGI. Between the trimmed V and J ends, which lost 0 bases and 3 bases, there was a span of 11 bases. This CDR3 is 16 amino acids long. This CDR3 reads CASSYSPGGPNEKLFF. CDR3 nucleotide sequence: TGTGCCAGCAGTTACTCCCCCGGGGGGCCTAATGAAAAACTGTTTTTT.

The count of this clone is one. The V gene is TRBV14, the J gene TRBJ2-4; D remains ambiguous. The CDR3 totals 15 residues. Trimming left V 5 bases short and J 2 bases short, with 13 bases between. Germline CDR1 reads SGHDN; CDR2 reads FVKESK. Here the CDR3 reads CASSKMGHTKNIQYF. Here the CDR3 DNA reads TGTGCCAGCAGCAAAATGGGCCACACCAAAAACATTCAGTACTTC.

In its sample, this clone was seen a few times. The rearrangement joins TRBV4-2 to TRBJ1-1; the D gene is possibly TRBD1 (5 bases). V shed 0 bases and J shed 7 bases, with 15 bases lying between them. Germline V gene data show CDR1 as LGHNA and CDR2 as YNFKEQ. This CDR3 region has 15 residues. The CDR3 sequence: CASSQDLGGGGEAFF. The CDR3 coding sequence is TGTGCCAGCAGCCAAGACCTCGGTGGGGGGGGTGAAGCTTTCTTT.

This clone was picked up a small number of times. This sequence joins TRBV29-1 and TRBJ1-2; TRBD1 might be the D (5 bases). The CDR3 is 13 amino acids. V lost 4 bases to trimming and J lost 3 bases, with 12 bases between them. Germline V gene sequence: CDR1 SQVTM, CDR2 ANQGSEA. The CDR3 here is CSVVGPGDYGYTF. The CDR3 DNA reads as TGCAGCGTTGTGGGGCCCGGGGACTATGGCTACACCTTC.

The CDR3 spells CASLGYETSGRSETQYF. The CDR3 DNA sequence: TGTGCCAGCCTCGGATATGAGACTAGCGGGAGATCCGAGACCCAGTACTTC. The J gene is TRBJ2-5, the V gene TRBV2; 12 bases fit TRBD2. CDR3 length equals 17 residues. V gave up 8 bases and J gave up 5 bases; unmatched junction bases: 15. CDR1 and CDR2 from the germline V gene are SNHLY and FYNNEI.

The genes are TRBV18 and TRBJ1-2; TRBD1 matches at 8 bases. The CDR3 runs 15 residues. The V gene's germline CDR1 is KGHSH and CDR2 LQKENI. The ends lost 4 bases at V and 8 bases at J; junction bases unmatched: 12. The DNA of the CDR3 is TGTGCCAGCTCACTTCCGGGACAGGCGATCGCGGGCTACACCTTC. Translation: CASSLPGQAIAGYTF.

The chain employs TRBV6-5 and TRBJ2-1; D not resolved. The CDR3 contains 13 residues. Germline values: CDR1 MNHEY, CDR2 SVGAGI. V dropped 6 bases and J dropped 5 bases, with 11 bases sitting between them. The CDR3 nucleotides read TGTGCCAGCAGCCCCTATTCCCACAATGAGCAGTTCTTC. Its translation: CASSPYSHNEQFF.

The chain couples TRBV6-6 to TRBJ2-7; D may match TRBD1 or TRBD2 (5 bases each). This CDR3 region has 16 residues. V lost 4 bases and J 5 bases, leaving 21 bases between the germline ends. Per germline, CDR1 MNHNY and CDR2 SVGAGI (reference sequence). CDR3 in DNA: TGTGCCAGCAGTTGGACCGGGGCGCATAATCGGAACGAGCAGTACTTC. Amino acid sequence: CASSWTGAHNRNEQYF.

The chain joins TRBV5-4 to TRBJ2-2, with D perhaps TRBD2 (6 bases). Trimming pared 4 bases from V and 6 bases from J, leaving 7 bases between. The V gene's germline CDR1 is SGHNT and CDR2 YYREEE (reference sequence). This CDR3 contains 12 residues. The CDR3 protein is CASSPGAGELFF. The CDR3 nucleotides read TGTGCCAGCAGCCCGGGGGCCGGGGAGCTGTTTTTT.

This clone turned up a few times. The V gene is TRBV6-5, the J gene TRBJ1-1; D possibly corresponds to TRBD1 (5 bases). Trimming took 2 bases from V and 7 from J, leaving 8 bases between them. Germline V CDR1 and CDR2: MNHEY, SVGAGI. The CDR3 has 12 residues. DNA of the CDR3: TGTGCCAGCAGTTACAGGGACGGTGAAGCTTTCTTT. Its translation: CASSYRDGEAFF.

This chain links TRBV19 with TRBJ1-1; perhaps TRBD1 as D (5 bases). Germline-derived CDR1 and CDR2 are LNHDA and SQIVND (reference sequence). This CDR3 contains 16 residues. V was pared by 0 bases and J by 0 bases, with 11 bases between. CDR3: CASSIEAGRMNTEAFF. The DNA for the CDR3 is TGTGCCAGTAGTATAGAAGCGGGACGGATGAACACTGAAGCTTTCTTT.

CDR3 in DNA: TGTGCCAGCAGCCGGACTAGCGGATACAATGAGCAGTTCTTC. It yields the protein CASSRTSGYNEQFF. This chain joins TRBV11-1 and TRBJ2-1; 10 bases map to TRBD2. Trimming took 5 bases from V and 4 from J; bases not matched to a gene: 2. This CDR3 is 14 amino acids long. CDR1 SGHAT and CDR2 FQDESV come from the germline V gene (reference sequence).

The chain joins TRBV11-2 to TRBJ2-5; 12 bases fit TRBD2. In germline, CDR1 is SGHAT, CDR2 FQNNGV. V shed 4 bases, J shed 5 bases, and the junction held 8 bases outside the gene matches. This CDR3 spans 16 amino acids. CDR3 loop: CASSSGLAGRGETQYF. The CDR3 DNA is TGTGCCAGCAGCTCGGGACTAGCGGGCCGGGGGGAGACCCAGTACTTC. The full variable domain, rest sourced from reference TRBV11-2 and TRBJ2-5, is EAGVAQSPRYKIIEKRQSVAFWCNPISGHATLYWYQQILGQGPKLLIQFQNNGVVDDSQLPKDRFSAERLKGVDSTLKIQPAKLEDSAVYLCASSSGLAGRGETQYFGPGTRLLVL.

The chain employs TRBV9 and TRBJ1-3; D not resolved. There are 15 residues in the CDR3. In germline, CDR1 is SGDLS, CDR2 YYNGEE. The V gene lost 4 bases and the J gene lost 0 bases, with 11 bases spanning the gap. The CDR3: CASSPRGNSGNTIYF. CDR3 nucleotides: TGTGCCAGCAGCCCCCGAGGGAACTCTGGAAACACCATATATTTT.

The rearrangement uses TRBV28 and TRBJ2-7; possible D gene TRBD2, 6 bases. V was trimmed by 3 bases and J by 2 bases, leaving 11 bases between them. CDR3 size: 14 residues. Germline values: CDR1 MDHEN, CDR2 SYDVKM. The CDR3 region has the DNA TGTGCCAGCAGTTTGGGGGGAATCGCCTACGAGCAGTACTTC. Protein sequence: CASSLGGIAYEQYF.

A few counts support this clone. The chain employs TRBV19 and TRBJ1-1; D is unclear. Germline assignment: CDR1 LNHDA and CDR2 SQIVND (reference sequence). The CDR3 is 14 residues long. V lost 3 bases and J 4 bases, leaving 12 bases between the germline ends. As DNA, the CDR3 is TGTGCCAGTAGTATGGTCGGATTGCGCACTGAAGCTTTCTTT. Protein product: CASSMVGLRTEAFF.

The rearrangement links TRBV5-4 to TRBJ1-1; unclear D gene. The germline V gene encodes CDR1 SGHNT and CDR2 YYREEE (reference sequence). With 5 bases removed from V and 5 bases from J, the gap between germline ends came to 13 bases. This CDR3 has 13 residues. This CDR3 is CASSYDSKTEAFF. The CDR3 DNA follows: TGTGCCAGCAGTTACGACTCGAAGACTGAAGCTTTCTTT.